These 22 T cell receptor beta chains originate from one sample sequenced in a study of blood T cell repertoires in COVID-19. Sequencing was performed with immunoSEQ multiplex PCR; in TCRdb, only in-frame clones are kept and a portion is missing. The sample yields 290,000 or so clones, 90% seen once. The sample consisted of PBMCs or T cells enriched from blood (not recorded which). The receptors were sampled from a woman between 18 and 29 years old with acute COVID-19.

This chain links TRBV29-1 with TRBJ1-6; 7 bases agree with TRBD1. V lost 7 bases, J lost 4 bases, and 16 bases stayed unmatched. In germline, CDR1 is SQVTM, CDR2 ANQGSEA. The CDR3 loop spans 17 amino acids. CDR3 nucleotides: TGCAGCGGCGAAAGAAGGGACAGAAGTAAGTATAATTCACCCCTCCACTTT. Protein product: CSGERRDRSKYNSPLHF. The full variable domain, its missing parts supplied by reference TRBV29-1 and TRBJ1-6, is SAVISQKPSRDICQRGTSLTIQCQVDSQVTMMFWYRQQPGQSLTLIATANQGSEATYESGFVIDKFPISRPNLTFSTLTVSNMSPEDSSIYLCSGERRDRSKYNSPLHFGNGTRLTVT.

V is TRBV5-1 and J is TRBJ1-6, with 7 nucleotides matching TRBD1. J gave up 6 bases and V 2 bases, and 5 bases lay outside the gene matches. This CDR3 is built from 15 residues. The germline gives CDR1 SGHRS, CDR2 YFSETQ. For the CDR3, the DNA is TGCGCCAGCAGCTTCTCTGACAGGGCTAATTCACCCCTCCACTTT. Protein sequence: CASSFSDRANSPLHF.

The rearrangement joins TRBV30 to TRBJ1-1, with D unresolved. The germline V and J ends were trimmed by 2 bases and 7 bases, with 17 bases remaining between them. The CDR3 spans 14 residues. Germline CDR1 GTSNPN, CDR2 SVGIG (reference sequence). CDR3 DNA: TGTGCCTGGAGTCCTTTATCAGGTAGAAATGAAGCTTTCTTT. Its protein is CAWSPLSGRNEAFF.

The CDR3 DNA reads as TGTGCCAGCAGGGCACTAACGGTGCGGGAGCCGTCCCACGAGCAGTACTTC. Amino acid sequence: CASRALTVREPSHEQYF. This sequence joins TRBV27 and TRBJ2-7, with 7 bases that match TRBD2. Germline V gene data show CDR1 as MNHEY and CDR2 as SMNVEV (reference sequence). Trimming at V came to 6 bases and at J to 5 bases, leaving 19 bases not matched to a gene. This CDR3 is built from 17 residues.

CDR3 DNA: TGTGCCAGTAGTATGGCAGGGTGGCGTAAAACGAATCAGCCCCAGCATTTT. This gives the protein CASSMAGWRKTNQPQHF. V gene TRBV19 combines with J gene TRBJ1-5; perhaps TRBD1 as D (5 bases). V dropped 3 bases and J dropped 4 bases, with 19 bases sitting between them. CDR1 is LNHDA, CDR2 SQIVND, per germline (reference sequence). The CDR3 length is 17 residues.

The gene calls are TRBV29-1 and TRBJ2-5; the match to TRBD1 covers 7 bases. The CDR3 spans 13 residues. V lost 5 bases, J lost 2 bases, and 5 bases stayed unmatched. Germline V lookup: CDR1 SQVTM, CDR2 ANQGSEA. CDR3 coding DNA: TGCAGCGTTCTGACAGGGTGGCAAGAGACCCAGTACTTC. Its translation: CSVLTGWQETQYF. Filled out from reference TRBV29-1 and TRBJ2-5, the complete variable domain reads SAVISQKPSRDICQRGTSLTIQCQVDSQVTMMFWYRQQPGQSLTLIATANQGSEATYESGFVIDKFPISRPNLTFSTLTVSNMSPEDSSIYLCSVLTGWQETQYFGPGTRLLVL.

This chain links TRBV7-2 with TRBJ1-4; possible D gene TRBD1, 6 bases. This CDR3 region has 15 residues. The V gene's germline CDR1 is SGHTA and CDR2 FQGNSA. Deletions cut 5 bases from V and 7 bases from J, with 17 bases between. CDR3 residues: CASSPSVRGSEKLFF. The CDR3 DNA follows: TGTGCCAGCAGCCCCAGTGTCAGGGGATCTGAAAAACTGTTTTTT.

The gene calls are TRBV19 and TRBJ1-3; D uncertain. Germline V gene data show CDR1 as LNHDA and CDR2 as SQIVND (reference sequence). This CDR3 has 15 residues. Trimming pared 2 bases from V and 7 bases from J, leaving 15 bases between. The CDR3 reads CASSIIPIAENTIYF. The DNA for the CDR3 is TGTGCCAGTAGTATAATCCCCATCGCCGAGAACACCATATATTTT.

This chain uses TRBV19 with TRBJ2-1; 14 bases match TRBD2. The germline CDR1 and CDR2 sequences are LNHDA and SQIVND (reference sequence). CDR3 length equals 18 residues. Losses at the gene ends were 3 bases for V and 4 bases for J; bases not matched to a gene: 8. CDR3: CASSIRTSGRTAYNEQFF. The CDR3 nucleotides are TGTGCCAGTAGTATCCGGACTAGCGGGAGGACAGCTTACAATGAGCAGTTCTTC.

The chain has TRBV27 and TRBJ1-2; D possibly corresponds to TRBD1 (5 bases). Germline-derived CDR1 and CDR2 are MNHEY and SMNVEV (reference sequence). CDR3 length equals 16 residues. The V gene lost 5 bases and the J gene lost 0 bases, with 16 bases spanning the gap. The CDR3 reads CASSPPHRRSNYGYTF. The CDR3 nucleotides are TGTGCCAGCAGTCCCCCTCACAGGAGATCTAACTATGGCTACACCTTC.

The V call is TRBV5-6, the J call TRBJ1-3; D possibly corresponds to TRBD1 (6 bases). CDR3 length equals 16 residues. With 4 bases removed from V and 0 bases from J, the gap between germline ends came to 14 bases. Germline loops: CDR1 SGHDT, CDR2 YYEEEE. CDR3 protein: CASSQETGSSGNTIYF. CDR3 coding DNA: TGTGCCAGCAGCCAGGAGACAGGAAGCTCTGGAAACACCATATATTTT.

This clone showed up just a few times. J is TRBJ1-2 and V is TRBV11-3; D perhaps matches TRBD1 (5 bases). Per the germline V gene, CDR1 is SGHNT and CDR2 is YENEEA. The CDR3 consists of 14 residues. Trimming took off 1 base at V and 5 bases at J, with 11 bases between the two ends. CDR3 in amino acids: CASSLGGDGYGYTF. The CDR3 coding sequence is TGTGCCAGCAGCTTAGGGGGCGACGGTTATGGCTACACCTTC.

Comments on this clone: The same CDR3 can be traced to other DNA sequences in this sample. The V call is TRBV5-1, the J call TRBJ2-7; 10 bases are a match to TRBD2. With 2 bases clipped from V and 3 bases from J, the junction kept 2 bases outside the gene matches. The CDR3 consists of 14 residues. CDR1 and CDR2 from the germline V gene are SGHRS and YFSETQ. Here the CDR3 DNA reads TGCGCCAGCAGCTTAGCGGGAGGGAGCTACGAGCAGTACTTC. This translates into CASSLAGGSYEQYF.

The rearrangement joins TRBV5-4 to TRBJ2-1; 8 bases agree with TRBD2. V was clipped by 4 bases and J by 7 bases; unmatched bases: 16. This CDR3 has 17 amino acids. Germline assignment: CDR1 SGHNT and CDR2 YYREEE (reference sequence). The CDR3 protein is CASSPDSGKSNKNEQFF. The CDR3 DNA sequence: TGTGCCAGCAGCCCGGATAGCGGGAAGAGTAATAAGAATGAGCAGTTCTTC.

J is TRBJ1-3 and V is TRBV6-1; D unresolved. V was pared by 3 bases and J by 7 bases, with 13 bases between. Germline CDR1 is MNHNS and CDR2 is SASEGT. The CDR3 covers 14 residues. This chain's CDR3 is CASSERPTWNTIYF. The CDR3 DNA follows: TGTGCCAGCAGTGAGAGGCCCACCTGGAACACCATATATTTT.

The V gene is TRBV10-3, the J gene TRBJ1-2; 12 bases line up with TRBD1. This CDR3 has 15 amino acids. With 4 bases clipped from V and 6 bases from J, the junction kept 6 bases outside the gene matches. Germline lookup yields CDR1 ENHRY and CDR2 SYGVKD. Here the CDR3 reads CAISVGTGGDDGYTF. The CDR3 DNA sequence: TGTGCCATCAGTGTCGGGACAGGGGGCGATGATGGCTACACCTTC.

J is TRBJ2-1 and V is TRBV30; 10 nucleotides align to TRBD1. The ends lost 4 bases at V and 4 bases at J; junction bases unmatched: 4. Germline-derived CDR1 and CDR2 are GTSNPN and SVGIG (reference sequence). The CDR3 covers 14 residues. The CDR3 sequence: CAWNPGQGYNEQFF. The CDR3 bases are TGTGCCTGGAACCCGGGACAGGGGTACAATGAGCAGTTCTTC. Together with reference TRBV30 and TRBJ2-1, the CDR3 gives the full variable domain: SQTIHQWPATLVQPVGSPLSLECTVEGTSNPNLYWYRQAAGRGLQLLFYSVGIGQISSEVPQNLSASRPQDRQFILSSKKLLLSDSGFYLCAWNPGQGYNEQFFGPGTRLTVL.

The rearrangement uses TRBV19 and TRBJ1-3; 7 bases are a match to TRBD1. J gave up 0 bases and V 6 bases, and 5 bases lay outside the gene matches. In germline, CDR1 is LNHDA, CDR2 SQIVND (reference sequence). This CDR3 has 15 residues. CDR3 region: CASRRDRSSGNTIYF. The CDR3 coding sequence is TGTGCCAGTAGGCGGGACAGAAGCTCTGGAAACACCATATATTTT.

The chain recombines TRBV14 with TRBJ2-1, with D unclear. V was trimmed by 1 base and J by 14 bases, leaving 12 bases between them. CDR1 SGHDN and CDR2 FVKESK come from the germline V gene. This CDR3 contains 12 residues. CDR3 nucleotide sequence: TGTGCCAGCAGCCAAGGGGCTAACGTTAAGTTCTTC. This translates into CASSQGANVKFF. The full variable domain, rest sourced from reference TRBV14 and TRBJ2-1, is EAGVTQFPSHSVIEKGQTVTLRCDPISGHDNLYWYRRVMGKEIKFLLHFVKESKQDESGMPNNRFLAERTGGTYSTLKVQPAELEDSGVYFCASSQGANVKFFGPGTRLTVL.

V gene TRBV5-4 combines with J gene TRBJ2-7; 11 bases map to TRBD1. The germline V gene encodes CDR1 SGHNT and CDR2 YYREEE (reference sequence). Trimming at V came to 0 bases and at J to 7 bases, leaving 6 bases not matched to a gene. This CDR3 comprises 15 residues. The CDR3 loop reads CASSLDSGTGGEQYF. CDR3 nucleotide sequence: TGTGCCAGCAGCTTGGATTCCGGGACAGGGGGAGAGCAGTACTTC.

This CDR3 is CASSLAGANYGYTF. The CDR3, as DNA: TGTGCCAGCAGCTTAGCAGGAGCTAACTATGGCTACACCTTC. This sequence joins TRBV7-9 and TRBJ1-2; D not resolved. Germline CDR1 is SEHNR and CDR2 is FQNEAQ (reference sequence). The V end lost 0 bases, the J end lost 0 bases, and 5 bases lay between the germline ends. The CDR3 contains 14 residues.

V is TRBV5-6 and J is TRBJ1-1; TRBD1 matches at 10 bases. Trimming cost V 3 bases and J 1 base; bases outside gene matches: 0. The CDR3 is 14 residues long. Germline V lookup: CDR1 SGHDT, CDR2 YYEEEE. The chain's CDR3 is CASSWDRGNTEAFF. The CDR3 DNA reads TGTGCCAGCAGCTGGGACAGGGGGAACACTGAAGCTTTCTTT.